A single sample is the source of the 3 T cell receptor beta chains below, sequenced in a study of cytomegalovirus exposure and HLA in healthy donors. 13 Jbeta primers and 60 Vbeta primers were used for the PCR. TCRdb's table, derived via immunoSEQ multiplex PCR, lists solely in-frame clones and lacks some. The sample lists 110,000 or so clones; around four fifths were seen once. The sample was PBMCs. These receptors were taken from a man aged 35 to 55 in good health and CMV-seronegative.

The V and J genes are TRBV27 and TRBJ1-3; no definite D call. Trimming pared 6 bases from V and 4 bases from J, leaving 10 bases between. The CDR3 extends over 13 amino acids. Germline V gene data show CDR1 as MNHEY and CDR2 as SMNVEV (reference sequence). This chain's CDR3 is CASRLQAGNTIYF. The CDR3 region has the DNA TGTGCCAGCAGATTACAAGCAGGAAACACCATATATTTT.

The rearrangement uses TRBV11-2 and TRBJ1-5; D is uncertain. Trimming removed 3 bases from V and 4 bases from J, with 7 bases in between. The CDR3 contains 13 residues. Germline V lookup: CDR1 SGHAT, CDR2 FQNNGV. CDR3 in amino acids: CASSFSFNQPQHF. Here the CDR3 DNA reads TGTGCCAGCAGCTTTAGTTTTAATCAGCCCCAGCATTTT.

J is TRBJ1-4 and V is TRBV18; maybe TRBD1 (6 bases). CDR1 and CDR2 (germline): KGHSH, LQKENI. Trimming cost V 3 bases and J 7 bases, with 15 bases left between them. CDR3 length equals 15 residues. CDR3 sequence reads: CASSPNRARGEKLFF. The CDR3 nucleotides are TGTGCCAGCTCACCCAACAGGGCCCGGGGTGAAAAACTGTTTTTT.